Listed below are T cell receptor beta chains from one sample, sequenced in a study of shared clonotypes between healthy human individuals. Only in-frame clones appear in the TCRdb table, and some are missing; sequencing was by immunoSEQ multiplex PCR. Among 1,400,000 or so clones listed, less than 99% were seen once. The specimen sequenced was naive CD4+ T cells sorted from blood. Every receptor here comes from a man aged 30 to 45 in good health. The CDR3 runs from the conserved cysteine through the conserved F or W. A D gene is named only where the DNA matches it firmly.

j_gene | v_gene | d_gene | CDR3aa
TRBJ2-1 | TRBV9 | TRBD2 | CASSERGRASLNEQFF
TRBJ2-3 | TRBV11-2 | NA | CASNPPVRELSDTQYF
TRBJ2-7 | TRBV28 | NA | CASSFSFSEQYF
TRBJ1-2 | TRBV30 | NA | CACSDSGYTF
TRBJ2-3 | TRBV7-6 | TRBD1 | CASSLATGGTDTQYF
TRBJ1-1 | TRBV28 | NA | CASSSPFGIKAFF
TRBJ2-7 | TRBV30 | NA | CAWSRTNEQYF
TRBJ1-2 | TRBV27 | TRBD1 | CASSFRTGIGYTF
TRBJ2-3 | TRBV18 | NA | CASSRSQRPDTQYF
TRBJ1-1 | TRBV19 | NA | CASSIDLATMNTEAFF
TRBJ2-2 | TRBV7-2 | TRBD1 | CASSWDRGAEELFF
TRBJ2-1 | TRBV6-5 | TRBD2 | CASSYSIAGVYNEQFF
TRBJ2-5 | TRBV5-4 | NA | CASSALGPETQYF
TRBJ1-5 | TRBV19 | NA | CASTSRGFYSNQPQHF
TRBJ2-7 | TRBV7-8 | TRBD1 | CASDRDGEQYF
TRBJ2-5 | TRBV27 | NA | CASSLYPRSGTSGETQYF
TRBJ2-3 | TRBV7-7 | NA | CASSLALTDTQYF
TRBJ2-5 | TRBV7-9 | NA | CASSPGRGETQYF
TRBJ1-1 | TRBV7-9 | NA | CASSSEAFF
TRBJ2-1 | TRBV19 | NA | CASSWLDSGGEQFF
TRBJ1-5 | TRBV7-3 | TRBD1 | CAMLDGRRSGQGFNSNQPQHF
TRBJ2-2 | TRBV9 | NA | CASSVGSGADGELFF
TRBJ2-6 | TRBV18 | NA | CASSPGRTEPFSGANVLTF
TRBJ1-1 | TRBV9 | NA | CASSVMGNTEAFF
TRBJ1-1 | TRBV5-5 | NA | CASIPGQMNTEAFF
TRBJ2-3 | TRBV5-8 | TRBD1 | CASSLRTGGADTQYF
TRBJ2-1 | TRBV29-1 | NA | CSVANGQNNEQFF
TRBJ2-3 | TRBV5-6 | TRBD1 | CASSWDRGGGDTQYF
TRBJ2-2 | TRBV18 | TRBD1 | CASSPRGTGYTGELFF
TRBJ1-5 | TRBV11-2 | NA | CASSLIFLGQVSNQPQHF
TRBJ1-5 | TRBV6-5 | TRBD1 | CASSYKGQGNQPQHF
TRBJ2-2 | TRBV14 | NA | CASSQSRGGELFF
TRBJ2-5 | TRBV18 | NA | CASSPTLETQYF
TRBJ1-5 | TRBV30 | NA | CAWGYEGRFGQPQHF
TRBJ2-1 | TRBV6-1 | TRBD1 | CASSQGQYYNEQFF
TRBJ1-3 | TRBV13 | NA | CASSGSSAIYF
TRBJ2-3 | TRBV19 | NA | CASAVGGTDTQYF
TRBJ2-5 | TRBV28 | NA | CASSPSGQETQYF
TRBJ1-1 | TRBV18 | NA | CASSPLLSMNTEAFF